This T cell receptor beta chain was documented in a study of blood T cell repertoires in COVID-19. Study-wide context: T cells, B-cell-depleted T cells, or PBMCs supplied cDNA or gDNA.

In the authors' workflow: Nucleated cell number was recorded as an estimate derived from reference gene primer amplification. The method was immunoSEQ multiplex PCR; TCRdb's version includes in-frame clones alone and lacks a portion of them. That table gives V, J and clone size, and the DNA gave D and trimming. The sample lists 250,000 to 350,000 clones; more than 70% were seen once. The CDR3 spans 14 residues. V lost 5 bases, J lost 4 bases, and 3 bases stayed unmatched. Germline-derived CDR1 and CDR2 are SEHNR and FQNEAQ (reference sequence). The Seattle site enrolled patients during active infection and followed them longitudinally.

This sequence originates from a woman in her 30s with COVID-19, enrolled during active disease. The rearrangement uses TRBV7-9 and TRBJ2-2; 8 nucleotides align to TRBD1. Sequences were obtained from peripheral blood. CDR3 residues: CASSTTGGTGELFF. CDR3 nucleotides: TGTGCCAGCAGCACAACAGGGGGCACCGGGGAGCTGTTTTTT.